The 17 T cell receptor beta chains listed next were all sequenced from one sample in a study of shared T cell receptors in the human thymus. Clones were read by immunoSEQ multiplex PCR, and TCRdb kept only the in-frame ones, dropping some. The sample yields hundreds of thousands of clones, roughly 94% seen once. The sequencing sample was made of thymocytes. Every receptor here comes from a human donor.

This chain links TRBV18 with TRBJ1-1, with no clear D. CDR1 is KGHSH and CDR2 is LQKENI in the germline V gene. V lost 3 bases and J lost 1, with 9 bases in between. The CDR3 has 14 residues. CDR3 in DNA: TGTGCCAGCTCACCCCCGGCTCCGAACACTGAAGCTTTCTTT. Residues: CASSPPAPNTEAFF. The entire variable domain, with the rest obtained from reference TRBV18 and TRBJ1-1, is as follows: NAGVMQNPRHLVRRRGQEARLRCSPMKGHSHVYWYRQLPEEGLKFMVYLQKENIIDESGMPKERFSAEFPKEGPSILRIQQVVRGDSAAYFCASSPPAPNTEAFFGQGTRLTVV.

J is TRBJ1-5 and V is TRBV28, with 7 bases matching TRBD1. Germline-derived CDR1 and CDR2 are MDHEN and SYDVKM. CDR3 length: 14 residues. V lost 6 bases, J lost 5 bases, and 7 bases stayed unmatched. CDR3 in amino acids: CASSFRGMDQPQHF. Here the CDR3 DNA reads TGTGCCAGCAGCTTCAGGGGGATGGATCAGCCCCAGCATTTT. Full variable domain (rest looked up from reference TRBV28 and TRBJ1-5): DVKVTQSSRYLVKRTGEKVFLECVQDMDHENMFWYRQDPGLGLRLIYFSYDVKMKEKGDIPEGYSVSREKKERFSLILESASTNQTSMYLCASSFRGMDQPQHFGDGTRLSIL.

CDR3 sequence: CASSLAANHNYGYTF. CDR3 nucleotides: TGTGCCAGCAGTTTAGCCGCTAACCATAACTATGGCTACACCTTC. This rearrangement joins TRBV28 to TRBJ1-2; D is ambiguous. Germline V CDR1 and CDR2: MDHEN, SYDVKM. V dropped 2 bases and J dropped 1 base, with 11 bases sitting between them. This CDR3 comprises 15 residues.

The V call is TRBV28, the J call TRBJ2-1; D unclear. V lost 6 bases and J lost 6, with 21 bases in between. The CDR3 loop spans 16 amino acids. The germline V gene has CDR1 MDHEN and CDR2 SYDVKM. CDR3 loop: CASRKIGPDGSNEQFF. The CDR3 DNA sequence: TGTGCCAGCAGAAAGATTGGACCCGATGGGTCCAATGAGCAGTTCTTC.

The chain is built from TRBV2 and TRBJ2-4; TRBD2 matches at 7 bases. Germline-derived CDR1 and CDR2 are SNHLY and FYNNEI. The CDR3 is made up of 21 amino acids. Trimming cost V 0 bases and J 0 bases; bases outside gene matches: 17. As DNA, the CDR3 is TGTGCCAGCAGTGAAGCGGAGGAGGCTAGCGGTGTCCCCCCAGCCAAAAACATTCAGTACTTC. It specifies CASSEAEEASGVPPAKNIQYF. Using reference TRBV2 and TRBJ2-4 for the parts outside the CDR3, the full variable domain is EPEVTQTPSHQVTQMGQEVILRCVPISNHLYFYWYRQILGQKVEFLVSFYNNEISEKSEIFDDQFSVERPDGSNFTLKIRSTKLEDSAMYFCASSEAEEASGVPPAKNIQYFGAGTRLSVL.

The chain couples TRBV9 to TRBJ2-1, with 11 bases fitting TRBD2. CDR3 size: 21 residues. The V and J ends lost 4 bases and 0 bases, in that order; junction bases with no gene match: 18. CDR1 SGDLS and CDR2 YYNGEE come from the germline V gene. CDR3 protein: CASSLFSPGLAEASSYNEQFF. CDR3 nucleotides: TGTGCCAGCAGCCTCTTCTCCCCGGGACTAGCGGAGGCGAGCTCCTACAATGAGCAGTTCTTC.

This clone appeared once. The gene calls are TRBV10-2 and TRBJ2-1, with 12 bases aligning to TRBD2. CDR1 and CDR2 from the germline V gene are WSHSY and SAAADI. V lost 4 bases and J lost 0; bases outside the gene matches: 4. There are 17 residues in the CDR3. In DNA, the CDR3 is TGCGCCAGCAGTGGACTAGCGGGGGAGAGCTCCTACAATGAGCAGTTCTTC. It yields the protein CASSGLAGESSYNEQFF.

This sequence joins TRBV7-8 and TRBJ2-5, with a tentative D call TRBD1 (5 bases). This CDR3 region has 15 residues. The V end lost 8 bases, the J end lost 4 bases, and 20 bases lay between the germline ends. In germline, CDR1 is SGHVS, CDR2 FQNEAQ. The CDR3 is CASRLQAPFPETQYF. As DNA, the CDR3 is TGTGCCAGCCGATTACAGGCTCCCTTTCCAGAGACCCAGTACTTC.

The V and J genes are TRBV28 and TRBJ2-1, with 12 bases lining up with TRBD2. Losses at the gene ends were 4 bases for V and 0 bases for J; bases not matched to a gene: 4. From germline, CDR1 is MDHEN and CDR2 SYDVKM. The CDR3 is 17 amino acids. The CDR3 loop reads CASSSRTSGNSYNEQFF. The CDR3 DNA reads TGTGCCAGCAGTTCTCGGACTAGCGGGAACTCCTACAATGAGCAGTTCTTC.

The rearrangement joins TRBV5-6 to TRBJ2-5; tentatively, D is TRBD1 (5 bases). There are 13 residues in the CDR3. The germline gives CDR1 SGHDT, CDR2 YYEEEE. V gave up 7 bases and J gave up 5 bases, with 15 bases separating them. CDR3 sequence: CASWGPGGETQYF. Written as DNA, the CDR3 is TGTGCCAGCTGGGGCCCCGGTGGGGAGACCCAGTACTTC.

This chain uses TRBV28 with TRBJ1-4; weak D call: TRBD1 (5 bases). CDR1 MDHEN and CDR2 SYDVKM come from the germline V gene. Deletions cut 2 bases from V and 6 bases from J, with 7 bases between. The CDR3 runs 13 residues. In DNA form, the CDR3 reads TGTGCCAGCAGTTTACGGGACGATGAAAAACTGTTTTTT. Translation gives CASSLRDDEKLFF.

CDR3 in DNA: TGTGCCAGCAGCGGACTAGCCCTCACCGGGGAGCTGTTTTTT. Amino acid sequence: CASSGLALTGELFF. This chain uses TRBV28 with TRBJ2-2; TRBD2 matches 8 bases. Germline trimming cut 6 bases from V and 4 bases from J; bases unmatched to any gene: 4. CDR3 length equals 14 residues. Germline V gene sequence: CDR1 MDHEN, CDR2 SYDVKM.

This chain links TRBV5-1 with TRBJ1-1, with 9 bases identical to TRBD1. The CDR3 is made up of 17 amino acids. The junction had 15 bases not matched to a gene; V was cut back by 4 bases and J by 5 bases. Germline CDR1 reads SGHRS; CDR2 reads YFSETQ. CDR3 sequence: CASSRPGQGPMGTEAFF. The DNA of the CDR3 is TGCGCCAGCAGCCGCCCGGGACAGGGCCCTATGGGTACTGAAGCTTTCTTT.

CDR3 sequence (DNA): TGTGCCAGCAGTGGTGGGGGACAGGGGGTCCCCTACGAGCAGTACTTC. Amino acids: CASSGGGQGVPYEQYF. The chain links TRBV28 to TRBJ2-7; 11 bases are shared with TRBD1. The germline V gene has CDR1 MDHEN and CDR2 SYDVKM. V shed 5 bases and J 2 bases; nucleotides not matched to a gene: 8. This CDR3 has 16 amino acids. Looking up the rest from reference TRBV28 and TRBJ2-7 gives the full variable domain: DVKVTQSSRYLVKRTGEKVFLECVQDMDHENMFWYRQDPGLGLRLIYFSYDVKMKEKGDIPEGYSVSREKKERFSLILESASTNQTSMYLCASSGGGQGVPYEQYFGPGTRLTVT.

The chain has TRBV7-6 and TRBJ1-1; 8 bases are a match to TRBD1. The CDR3 runs to 18 residues. The ends lost 2 bases at V and 2 bases at J; junction bases unmatched: 13. Germline CDR1 and CDR2: SGHVS and FNYEAQ. CDR3 amino acids: CASSLKSGGDRLNTEAFF. CDR3 in DNA: TGTGCCAGCAGCTTAAAGTCAGGGGGGGACAGGCTCAACACTGAAGCTTTCTTT.

This chain connects TRBV7-9 to TRBJ2-3, with 16 bases lining up with TRBD2. The CDR3 is 18 amino acids. The trim removed 5 bases at V and 4 bases at J, leaving 9 bases unmatched. Germline CDR1 is SEHNR and CDR2 is FQNEAQ (reference sequence). The CDR3 DNA reads TGTGCCAGCAGCGGGCGGCCGGGACTAGCGGGAGGGGCAGATACGCAGTATTTT. Its translation is CASSGRPGLAGGADTQYF. Full variable domain (missing parts from reference TRBV7-9 and TRBJ2-3): DTGVSQNPRHKITKRGQNVTFRCDPISEHNRLYWYRQTLGQGPEFLTYFQNEAQLEKSRLLSDRFSAERPKGSFSTLEIQRTEQGDSAMYLCASSGRPGLAGGADTQYFGPGTRLTVL.

The gene calls are TRBV29-1 and TRBJ2-3; TRBD2 is a possible D gene (5 bases). V shed 5 bases and J shed 1 base, with 10 bases lying between them. The germline V gene encodes CDR1 SQVTM and CDR2 ANQGSEA. CDR3 length: 13 residues. The CDR3 DNA is TGCAGCGTTCGTGTGGGAGGCACAGATACGCAGTATTTT. This codes for CSVRVGGTDTQYF.